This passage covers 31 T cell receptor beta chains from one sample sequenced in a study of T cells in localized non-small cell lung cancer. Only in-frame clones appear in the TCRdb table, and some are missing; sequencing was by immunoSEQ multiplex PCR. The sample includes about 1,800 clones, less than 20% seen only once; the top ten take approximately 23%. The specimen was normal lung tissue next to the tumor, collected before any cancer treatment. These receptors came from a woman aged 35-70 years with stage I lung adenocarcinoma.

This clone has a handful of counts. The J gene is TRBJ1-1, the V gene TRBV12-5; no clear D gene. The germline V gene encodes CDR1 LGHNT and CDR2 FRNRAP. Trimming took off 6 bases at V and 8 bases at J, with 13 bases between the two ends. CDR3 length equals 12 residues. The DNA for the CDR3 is TGTGCTAGTGGAAGAGCGTTAGGGGAAGCTTTCTTT. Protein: CASGRALGEAFF.

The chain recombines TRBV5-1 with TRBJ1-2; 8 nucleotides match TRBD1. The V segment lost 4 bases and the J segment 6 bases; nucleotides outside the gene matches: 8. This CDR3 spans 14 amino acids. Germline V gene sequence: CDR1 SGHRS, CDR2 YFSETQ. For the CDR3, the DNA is TGCGCCAGCAGCCCTCTGGGACAGGCCGATGGCTACACCTTC. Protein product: CASSPLGQADGYTF.

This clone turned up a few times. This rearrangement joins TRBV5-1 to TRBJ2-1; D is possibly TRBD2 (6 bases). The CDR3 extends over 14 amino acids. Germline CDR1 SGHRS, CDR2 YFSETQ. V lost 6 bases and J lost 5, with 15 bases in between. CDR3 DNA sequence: TGCGCCAGCAACCAGGGAGGTCCCGACAATGAGCAGTTCTTC. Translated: CASNQGGPDNEQFF.

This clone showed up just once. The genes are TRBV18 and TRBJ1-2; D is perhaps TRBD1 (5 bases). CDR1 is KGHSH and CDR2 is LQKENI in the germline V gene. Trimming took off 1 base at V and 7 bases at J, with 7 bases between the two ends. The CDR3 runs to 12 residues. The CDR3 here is CASSPQGSGYTF. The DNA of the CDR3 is TGTGCCAGCTCACCACAGGGGAGTGGCTACACCTTC. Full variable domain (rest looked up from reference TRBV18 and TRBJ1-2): NAGVMQNPRHLVRRRGQEARLRCSPMKGHSHVYWYRQLPEEGLKFMVYLQKENIIDESGMPKERFSAEFPKEGPSILRIQQVVRGDSAAYFCASSPQGSGYTFGSGTRLTVV.

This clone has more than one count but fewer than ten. The CDR3 sequence: CASSYFRGPYEQYF. As DNA, the CDR3 is TGTGCCAGCAGTTACTTTAGGGGACCCTACGAGCAGTACTTC. The chain combines TRBV6-8 with TRBJ2-7, with D perhaps being TRBD1 or TRBD2 (5 bases each). Trimming stripped 1 base from V and 2 bases from J, with 9 bases between. The CDR3 has 14 residues. Germline loops: CDR1 MNHGY, CDR2 SAAAGT.

The CDR3: CASSVGVAGGETQYF. The CDR3 nucleotides read TGTGCCAGCAGCGTAGGAGTAGCGGGGGGCGAGACCCAGTACTTC. V is TRBV9 and J is TRBJ2-5, with 10 bases matching TRBD2. V lost 0 bases, J lost 5 bases, and 4 bases stayed unmatched. CDR1 is SGDLS, CDR2 YYNGEE, per germline. The CDR3 extends over 15 amino acids.

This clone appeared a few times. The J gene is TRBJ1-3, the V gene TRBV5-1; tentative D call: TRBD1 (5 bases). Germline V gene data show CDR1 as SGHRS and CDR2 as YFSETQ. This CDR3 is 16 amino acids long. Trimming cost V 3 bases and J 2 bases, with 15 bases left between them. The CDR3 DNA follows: TGCGCCAGCAGCTCAGCCCCCTCGACAGCTGGAAACACCATATATTTT. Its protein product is CASSSAPSTAGNTIYF.

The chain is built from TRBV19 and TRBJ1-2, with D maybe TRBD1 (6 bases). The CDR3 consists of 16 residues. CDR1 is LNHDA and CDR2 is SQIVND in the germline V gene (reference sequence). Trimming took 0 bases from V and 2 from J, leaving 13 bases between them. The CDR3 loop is CASSIDPWGQNYGYTF. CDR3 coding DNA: TGTGCCAGTAGTATAGATCCTTGGGGGCAGAACTATGGCTACACCTTC.

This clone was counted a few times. CDR3 sequence: CSAHWAPNTEAFF. CDR3 nucleotides: TGCAGCGCCCACTGGGCCCCGAACACTGAAGCTTTCTTT. J is TRBJ1-1 and V is TRBV29-1, with D unclear. There are 13 residues in the CDR3. Germline V lookup: CDR1 SQVTM, CDR2 ANQGSEA. Trimming took off 7 bases at V and 1 base at J, with 13 bases between the two ends.

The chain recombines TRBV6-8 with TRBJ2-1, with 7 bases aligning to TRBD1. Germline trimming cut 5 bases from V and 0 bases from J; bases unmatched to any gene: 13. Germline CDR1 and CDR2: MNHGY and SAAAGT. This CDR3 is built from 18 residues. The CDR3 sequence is CASSGRPGQPSSYNEQFF. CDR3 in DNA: TGTGCCAGCAGTGGGCGTCCGGGACAGCCGAGCTCCTACAATGAGCAGTTCTTC.

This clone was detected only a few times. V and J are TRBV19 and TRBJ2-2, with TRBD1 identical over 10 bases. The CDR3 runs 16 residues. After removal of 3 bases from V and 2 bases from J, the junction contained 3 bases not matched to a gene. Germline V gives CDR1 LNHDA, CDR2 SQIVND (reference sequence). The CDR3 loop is CASSIRDRGNTGELFF. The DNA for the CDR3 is TGTGCCAGTAGTATTAGGGACAGGGGTAACACCGGGGAGCTGTTTTTT.

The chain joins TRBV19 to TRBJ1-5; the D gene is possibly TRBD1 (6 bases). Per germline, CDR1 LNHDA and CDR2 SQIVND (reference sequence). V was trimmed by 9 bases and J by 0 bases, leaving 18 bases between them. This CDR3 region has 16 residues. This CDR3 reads CASKWGGQYSNQPQHF. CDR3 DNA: TGTGCCAGCAAATGGGGAGGACAGTATAGCAATCAGCCCCAGCATTTT.

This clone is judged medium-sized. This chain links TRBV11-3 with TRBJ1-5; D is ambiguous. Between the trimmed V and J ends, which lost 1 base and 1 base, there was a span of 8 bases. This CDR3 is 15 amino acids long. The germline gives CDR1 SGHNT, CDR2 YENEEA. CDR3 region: CASSLGGRSNQPQHF. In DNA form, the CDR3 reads TGTGCCAGCAGCTTAGGAGGCAGAAGCAATCAGCCCCAGCATTTT.

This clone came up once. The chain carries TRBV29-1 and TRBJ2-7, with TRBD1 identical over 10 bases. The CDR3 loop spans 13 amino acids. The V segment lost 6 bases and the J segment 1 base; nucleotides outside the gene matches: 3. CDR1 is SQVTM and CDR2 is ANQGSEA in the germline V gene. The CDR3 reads CSVGQGGSYEQYF. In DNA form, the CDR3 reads TGCAGCGTAGGACAGGGGGGATCCTACGAGCAGTACTTC.

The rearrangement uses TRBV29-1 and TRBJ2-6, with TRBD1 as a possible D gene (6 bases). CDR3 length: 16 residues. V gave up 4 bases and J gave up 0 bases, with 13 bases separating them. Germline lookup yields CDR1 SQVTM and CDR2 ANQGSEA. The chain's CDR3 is CSVARDIDSGANVLTF. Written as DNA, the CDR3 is TGCAGCGTTGCCCGGGACATCGACTCTGGGGCCAACGTCCTGACTTTC.

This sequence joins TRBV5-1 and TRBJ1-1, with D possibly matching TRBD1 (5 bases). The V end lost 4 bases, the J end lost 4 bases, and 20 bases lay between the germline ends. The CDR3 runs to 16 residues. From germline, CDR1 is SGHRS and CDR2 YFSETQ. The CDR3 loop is CASSRTTSQGGTEAFF. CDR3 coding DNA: TGCGCCAGCAGCCGTACTACCTCTCAGGGTGGCACTGAAGCTTTCTTT.

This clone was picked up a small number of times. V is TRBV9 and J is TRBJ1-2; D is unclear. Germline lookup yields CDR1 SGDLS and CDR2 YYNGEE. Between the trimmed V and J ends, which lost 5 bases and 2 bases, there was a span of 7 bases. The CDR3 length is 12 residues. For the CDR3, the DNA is TGTGCCAGCAGAGCCGACAACTATGGCTACACCTTC. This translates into CASRADNYGYTF.

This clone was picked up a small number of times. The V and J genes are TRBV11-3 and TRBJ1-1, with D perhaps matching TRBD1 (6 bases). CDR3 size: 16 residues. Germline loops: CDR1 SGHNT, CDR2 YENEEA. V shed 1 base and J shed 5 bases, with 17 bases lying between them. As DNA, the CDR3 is TGTGCCAGCAGCTTAGTACTCAGGGGAGGTAGGACTGAAGCTTTCTTT. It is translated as CASSLVLRGGRTEAFF.

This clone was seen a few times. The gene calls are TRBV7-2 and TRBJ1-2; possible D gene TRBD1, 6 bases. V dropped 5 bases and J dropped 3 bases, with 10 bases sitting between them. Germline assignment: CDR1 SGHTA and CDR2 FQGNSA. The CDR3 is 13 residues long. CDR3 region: CASSRGAYYGYTF. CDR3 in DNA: TGTGCCAGCAGCCGGGGGGCGTACTATGGCTACACCTTC.

CDR3 bases: TGTGCCAGTAGTGGGGGGACAGGGACTGCCTATGGCTACACCTTC. Its protein is CASSGGTGTAYGYTF. V usage is TRBV19 and J usage is TRBJ1-2, with 9 bases lining up with TRBD1. Germline values: CDR1 LNHDA, CDR2 SQIVND (reference sequence). The CDR3 covers 15 residues. V lost 5 bases, J lost 4 bases, and 8 bases stayed unmatched.

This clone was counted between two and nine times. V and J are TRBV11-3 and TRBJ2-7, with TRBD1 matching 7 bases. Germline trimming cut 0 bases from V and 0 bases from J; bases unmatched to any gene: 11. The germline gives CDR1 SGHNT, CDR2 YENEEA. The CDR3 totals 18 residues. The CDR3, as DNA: TGTGCCAGCAGCTTAGAGTCGGGACAGCCAAGAAGCTCCTACGAGCAGTACTTC. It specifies CASSLESGQPRSSYEQYF.

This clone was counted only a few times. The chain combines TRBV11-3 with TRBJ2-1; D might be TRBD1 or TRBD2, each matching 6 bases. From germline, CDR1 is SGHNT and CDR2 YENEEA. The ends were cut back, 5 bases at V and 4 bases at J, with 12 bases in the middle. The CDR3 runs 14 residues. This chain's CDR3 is CASSQTGTYNEQFF. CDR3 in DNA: TGTGCCAGCAGCCAAACAGGGACTTACAATGAGCAGTTCTTC.

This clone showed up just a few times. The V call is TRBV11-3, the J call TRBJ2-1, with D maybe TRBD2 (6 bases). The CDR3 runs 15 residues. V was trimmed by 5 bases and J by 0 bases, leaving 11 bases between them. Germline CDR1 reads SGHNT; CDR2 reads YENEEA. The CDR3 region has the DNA TGTGCCAGCAGCCTGGGACTTAACTCCTACAATGAGCAGTTCTTC. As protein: CASSLGLNSYNEQFF.

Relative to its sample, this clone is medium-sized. CDR3 in DNA: TGTGCCAGCAGGCCGAGATCGGCAGGGTTAAAGTCTGGAAACACCATATATTTT. Its protein is CASRPRSAGLKSGNTIYF. The rearrangement links TRBV6-8 to TRBJ1-3; TRBD1 might be the D (5 bases). This CDR3 has 18 amino acids. Germline lookup yields CDR1 MNHGY and CDR2 SAAAGT. V was cut by 6 bases and J by 1 base, with 22 bases left in between.

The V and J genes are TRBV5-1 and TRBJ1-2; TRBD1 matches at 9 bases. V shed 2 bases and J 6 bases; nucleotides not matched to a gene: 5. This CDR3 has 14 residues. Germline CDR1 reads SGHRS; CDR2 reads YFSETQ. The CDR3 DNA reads TGCGCCAGCAGCTTAGGGACAGGGATTAATGGCTACACCTTC. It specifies CASSLGTGINGYTF.

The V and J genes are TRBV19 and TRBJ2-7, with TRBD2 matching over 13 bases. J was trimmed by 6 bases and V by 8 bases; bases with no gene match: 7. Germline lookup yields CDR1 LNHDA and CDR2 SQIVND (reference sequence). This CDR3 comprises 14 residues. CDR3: CASAQGLAGFEQYF. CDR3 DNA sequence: TGTGCCAGTGCCCAGGGACTAGCGGGGTTCGAGCAGTACTTC.

CDR3 in DNA: TGCAGCGTTTACGGGGGACACGACACTGAAGCTTTCTTT. It is translated as CSVYGGHDTEAFF. This rearrangement joins TRBV29-1 to TRBJ1-1; tentatively, D is TRBD1 (6 bases). This CDR3 spans 13 amino acids. Trimming removed 5 bases at V and 3 bases at J, with 13 bases between. Germline loops: CDR1 SQVTM, CDR2 ANQGSEA.

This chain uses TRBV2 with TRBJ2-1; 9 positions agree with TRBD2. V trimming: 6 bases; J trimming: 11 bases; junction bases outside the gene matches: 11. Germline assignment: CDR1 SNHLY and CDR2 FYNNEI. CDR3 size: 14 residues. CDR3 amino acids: CASRGTSMADQQFF. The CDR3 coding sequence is TGTGCCAGCAGGGGGACTAGCATGGCGGATCAGCAGTTCTTC.

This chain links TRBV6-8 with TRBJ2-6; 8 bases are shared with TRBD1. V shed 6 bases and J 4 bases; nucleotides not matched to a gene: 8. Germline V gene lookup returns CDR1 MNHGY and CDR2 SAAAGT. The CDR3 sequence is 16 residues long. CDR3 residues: CASRRDRGVGANVLTF. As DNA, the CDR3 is TGTGCCAGCAGACGAGACAGGGGTGTAGGGGCCAACGTCCTGACTTTC.

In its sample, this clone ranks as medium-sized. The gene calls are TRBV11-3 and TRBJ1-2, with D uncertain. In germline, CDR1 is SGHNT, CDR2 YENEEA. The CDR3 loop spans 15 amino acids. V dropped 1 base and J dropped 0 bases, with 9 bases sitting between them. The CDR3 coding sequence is TGTGCCAGCAGCTTAGGACCCAGTACTAACTATGGCTACACCTTC. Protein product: CASSLGPSTNYGYTF.

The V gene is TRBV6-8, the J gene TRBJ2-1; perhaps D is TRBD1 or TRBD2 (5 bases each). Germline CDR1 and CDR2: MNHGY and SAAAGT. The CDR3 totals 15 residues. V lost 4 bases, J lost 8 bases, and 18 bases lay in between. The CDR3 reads CASSFGGRFRDEQFF. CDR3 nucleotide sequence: TGTGCCAGCAGTTTTGGGGGTCGGTTTCGCGATGAGCAGTTCTTC.